The entry below gives a single T cell receptor beta chain sequence along with its context. Losses at the gene ends were 4 bases for V and 1 base for J; bases not matched to a gene: 6. This CDR3 region has 15 residues. Per germline, CDR1 SGHNT and CDR2 YYREEE (reference sequence). These data come from a study of CD8 T cells in Susac syndrome. RNA amounts of about 0.5 to 1 ug underwent reverse transcription with random hexamers. TCRdb recomputed calls from the immunoSEQ multiplex PCR reads with MiXCR, one row per CDR3 protein. Here the sample spans some 450,000 distinct CDR3 sequences, about 85% being singletons. Relapsing-remitting disease, either stable or active, was present in the multiple sclerosis controls, who were treatment-naive patients.

This TCR was recovered from a human donor with multiple sclerosis. Sequencing was performed on CD8+ T cells from PBMCs. The chain joins TRBV5-4 to TRBJ1-1; 8 nucleotides align to TRBD1. The chain's CDR3 is CASSTDREGNTEAFF. CDR3 coding DNA: TGTGCCAGCAGCACGGACAGGGAGGGGAACACTGAAGCTTTCTTT.